The clone carrying this T cell receptor beta chain was seen a few times. The sample comes from a study of T-cell reconstitution after alpha-beta-depleted transplantation in children. Germline CDR1 reads SGHRS; CDR2 reads YFSETQ. J lost 6 bases, V lost 2 bases, and 5 bases had no gene match. The CDR3 runs 17 residues. During its preparation, the TCRbeta library received unique molecular identifiers. TCRdb processed the PCR reads anew with MiXCR; each CDR3 protein has one entry. The sample records about 580,000 distinct CDR3 sequences, roughly 23% being singletons. The rearrangement links TRBV5-1 to TRBJ2-1, with TRBD2 matching 16 bases. Sample: PBMCs, mostly from graft donor cells, taken 360 days after TCRalphabeta/CD19-depleted stem cell transplant. The source is a boy under three years old who had a stem cell transplant for acute myeloid leukemia, so the T cells may come from the graft donor. The CDR3 bases are TGCGCCAGCAGCTTCCCCGGGACTAGCGGGGGGGCCAATGAGCAGTTCTTC. It encodes CASSFPGTSGGANEQFF.